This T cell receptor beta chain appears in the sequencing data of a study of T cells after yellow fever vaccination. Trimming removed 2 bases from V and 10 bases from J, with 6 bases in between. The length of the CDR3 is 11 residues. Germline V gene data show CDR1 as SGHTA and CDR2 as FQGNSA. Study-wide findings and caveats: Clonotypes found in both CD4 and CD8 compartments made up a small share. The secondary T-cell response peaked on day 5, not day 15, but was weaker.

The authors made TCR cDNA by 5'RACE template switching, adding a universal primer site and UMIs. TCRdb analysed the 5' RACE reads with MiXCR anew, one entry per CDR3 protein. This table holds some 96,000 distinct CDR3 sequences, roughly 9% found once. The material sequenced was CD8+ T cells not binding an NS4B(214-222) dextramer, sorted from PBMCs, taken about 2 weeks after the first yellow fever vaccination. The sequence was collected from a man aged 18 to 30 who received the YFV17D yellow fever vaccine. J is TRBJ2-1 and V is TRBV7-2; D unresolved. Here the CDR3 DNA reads TGTGCCAGCAGCTTATATTGGGAGCAGTTCTTC. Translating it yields CASSLYWEQFF.